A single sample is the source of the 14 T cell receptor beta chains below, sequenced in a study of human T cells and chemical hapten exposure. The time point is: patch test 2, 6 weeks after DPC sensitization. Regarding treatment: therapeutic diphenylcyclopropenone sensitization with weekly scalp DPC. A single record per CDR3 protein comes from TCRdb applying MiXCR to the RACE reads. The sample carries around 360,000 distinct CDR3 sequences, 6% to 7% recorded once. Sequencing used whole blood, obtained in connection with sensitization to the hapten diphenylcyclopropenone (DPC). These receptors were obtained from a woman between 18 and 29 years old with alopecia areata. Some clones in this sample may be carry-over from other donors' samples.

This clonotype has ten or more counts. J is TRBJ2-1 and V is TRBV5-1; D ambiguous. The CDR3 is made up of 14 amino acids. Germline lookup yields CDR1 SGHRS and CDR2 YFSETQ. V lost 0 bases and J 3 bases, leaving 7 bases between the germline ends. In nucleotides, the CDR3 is TGCGCCAGCAGCTTGGCCAACGACTACAATGAGCAGTTCTTC. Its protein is CASSLANDYNEQFF.

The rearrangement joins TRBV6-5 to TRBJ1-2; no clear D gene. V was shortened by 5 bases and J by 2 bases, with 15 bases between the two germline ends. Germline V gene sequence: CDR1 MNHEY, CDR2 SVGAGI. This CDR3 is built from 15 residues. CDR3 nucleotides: TGTGCCAGCAGTGGAACCAGGACGGGGAACTATGGCTACACCTTC. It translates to CASSGTRTGNYGYTF.

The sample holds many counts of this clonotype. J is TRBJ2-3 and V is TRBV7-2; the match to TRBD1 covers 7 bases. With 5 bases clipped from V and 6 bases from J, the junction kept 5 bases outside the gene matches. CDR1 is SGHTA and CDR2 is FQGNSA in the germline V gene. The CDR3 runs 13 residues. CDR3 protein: CASSPGQADTQYF. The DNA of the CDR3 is TGTGCCAGCAGCCCAGGACAGGCCGATACGCAGTATTTT.

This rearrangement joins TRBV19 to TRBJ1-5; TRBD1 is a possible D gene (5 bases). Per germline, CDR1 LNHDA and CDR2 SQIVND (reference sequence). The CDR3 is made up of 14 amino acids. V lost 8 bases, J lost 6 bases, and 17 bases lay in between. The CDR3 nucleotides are TGTGCCAGTGGCGGGACCCAACGGGGTCAGCCCCAGCATTTT. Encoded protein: CASGGTQRGQPQHF.

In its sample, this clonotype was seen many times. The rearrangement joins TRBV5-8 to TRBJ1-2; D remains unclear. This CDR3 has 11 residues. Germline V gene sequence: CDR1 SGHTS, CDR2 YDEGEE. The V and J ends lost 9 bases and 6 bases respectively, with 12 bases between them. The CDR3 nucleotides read TGTGCCACGTGGCCAGAAAATGGCTACACCTTC. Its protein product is CATWPENGYTF.

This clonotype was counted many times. The CDR3 nucleotides are TGTGCCAGCAGTTTAGGCGATGAAGCTTTCTTT. This translates into CASSLGDEAFF. The V gene is TRBV28, the J gene TRBJ1-1; D uncertain. This CDR3 has 11 amino acids. V was trimmed by 2 bases and J by 7 bases, leaving 5 bases between them. The germline CDR1 and CDR2 sequences are MDHEN and SYDVKM. The complete variable domain, with remaining parts taken from reference TRBV28 and TRBJ1-1, reads DVKVTQSSRYLVKRTGEKVFLECVQDMDHENMFWYRQDPGLGLRLIYFSYDVKMKEKGDIPEGYSVSREKKERFSLILESASTNQTSMYLCASSLGDEAFFGQGTRLTVV.

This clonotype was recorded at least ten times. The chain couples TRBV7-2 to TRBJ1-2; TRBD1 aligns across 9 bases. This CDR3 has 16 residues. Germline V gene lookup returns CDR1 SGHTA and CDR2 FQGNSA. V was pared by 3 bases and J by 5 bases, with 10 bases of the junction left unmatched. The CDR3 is CASSLPPGQGRYGYTF. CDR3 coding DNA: TGTGCCAGCAGCTTGCCCCCGGGACAGGGACGGTATGGCTACACCTTC.

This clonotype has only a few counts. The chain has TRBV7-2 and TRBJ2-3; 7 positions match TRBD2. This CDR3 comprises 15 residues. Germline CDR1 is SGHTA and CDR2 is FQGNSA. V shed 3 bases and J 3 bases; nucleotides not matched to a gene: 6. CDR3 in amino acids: CASSFGSGGTDTQYF. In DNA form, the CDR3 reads TGTGCCAGCAGCTTTGGATCGGGGGGAACAGATACGCAGTATTTT.

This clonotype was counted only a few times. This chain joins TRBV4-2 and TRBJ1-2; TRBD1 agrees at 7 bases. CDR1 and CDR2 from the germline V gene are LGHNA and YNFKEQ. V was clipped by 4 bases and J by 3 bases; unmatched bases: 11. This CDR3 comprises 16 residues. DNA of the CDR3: TGTGCCAGCAGCCCCCTACAAGACAGGGCAGACTATGGCTACACCTTC. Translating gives CASSPLQDRADYGYTF.

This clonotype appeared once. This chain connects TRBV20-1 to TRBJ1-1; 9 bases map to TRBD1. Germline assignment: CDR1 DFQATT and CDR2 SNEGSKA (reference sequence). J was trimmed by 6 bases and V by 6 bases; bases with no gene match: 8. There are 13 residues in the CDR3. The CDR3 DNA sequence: TGCAGTGCCCGGGACAGGGTGAATTCTGAAGCTTTCTTT. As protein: CSARDRVNSEAFF.

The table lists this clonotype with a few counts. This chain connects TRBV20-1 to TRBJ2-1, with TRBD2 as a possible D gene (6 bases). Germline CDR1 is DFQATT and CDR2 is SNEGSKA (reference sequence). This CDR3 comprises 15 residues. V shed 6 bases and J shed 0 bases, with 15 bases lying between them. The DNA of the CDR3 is TGCAGTGCGGCCCCGGGGGTGAGCTCCTACAATGAGCAGTTCTTC. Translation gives CSAAPGVSSYNEQFF.

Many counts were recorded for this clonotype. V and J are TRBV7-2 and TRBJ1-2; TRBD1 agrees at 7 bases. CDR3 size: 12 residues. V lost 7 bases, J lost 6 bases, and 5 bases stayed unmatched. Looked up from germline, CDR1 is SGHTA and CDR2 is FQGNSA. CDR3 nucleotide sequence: TGTGCCAGCACCCAAACAGGGGATGGCTACACCTTC. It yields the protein CASTQTGDGYTF.

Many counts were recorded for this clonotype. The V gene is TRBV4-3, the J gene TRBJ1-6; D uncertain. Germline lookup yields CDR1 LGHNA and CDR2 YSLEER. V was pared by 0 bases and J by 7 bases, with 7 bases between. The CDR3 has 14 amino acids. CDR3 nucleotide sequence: TGCGCCAGCAGCCAAGAATGGCCCAATTCACCCCTCCACTTT. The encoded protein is CASSQEWPNSPLHF.

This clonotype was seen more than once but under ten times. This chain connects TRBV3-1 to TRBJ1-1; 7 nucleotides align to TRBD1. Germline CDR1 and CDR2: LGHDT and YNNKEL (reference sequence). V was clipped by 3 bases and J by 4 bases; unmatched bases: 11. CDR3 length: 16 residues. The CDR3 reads CASSQRTGVLGTEAFF. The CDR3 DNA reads TGTGCCAGCAGCCAGAGAACAGGGGTTCTTGGCACTGAAGCTTTCTTT.